This T cell receptor (beta chain) appears in the sequencing data of a study of vaccination and CD4 T cells after COVID-19. The treatment here: approximately 9-day PBMC culture with coronavirus spike peptide pools or control peptides (ViraFEST assay). Cultured CD4+ T cell DNA underwent sequencing with the Oncomine TCR Beta short-read assay. TCRdb recomputed calls from the PCR reads with MiXCR, one row per CDR3 protein. The sample lists under 25,000 distinct CDR3 sequences; around 50% were seen once. Study outcomes and limitations: Spike mono-reactive clones accounted for 304 of the 307 vaccine-specific clones found in convalescent patients.

Notes on this clonotype: What it binds is unknown.

CDR1 is LNHDA and CDR2 is SQIVND in the germline V gene (reference sequence). Trimming at V came to 4 bases and at J to 1 base, leaving 11 bases not matched to a gene. The CDR3 contains 17 residues. The sequence was obtained from a human donor who had recovered from COVID-19. The sequenced sample consisted of CD4+ T cells from blood, cultured in vitro. The chain employs TRBV19 and TRBJ2-7; 9 nucleotides align to TRBD1. The CDR3 DNA is TGTGCCAGTAGTAAGGGACAGGGAGTGACCTCATCCTACGAGCAGTACTTC. Protein product: CASSKGQGVTSSYEQYF. The whole variable domain, filled in from reference TRBV19 and TRBJ2-7, reads DGGITQSPKYLFRKEGQNVTLSCEQNLNHDAMYWYRQDPGQGLRLIYYSQIVNDFQKGDIAEGYSVSREKKESFPLTVTSAQKNPTAFYLCASSKGQGVTSSYEQYFGPGTRLTVT.